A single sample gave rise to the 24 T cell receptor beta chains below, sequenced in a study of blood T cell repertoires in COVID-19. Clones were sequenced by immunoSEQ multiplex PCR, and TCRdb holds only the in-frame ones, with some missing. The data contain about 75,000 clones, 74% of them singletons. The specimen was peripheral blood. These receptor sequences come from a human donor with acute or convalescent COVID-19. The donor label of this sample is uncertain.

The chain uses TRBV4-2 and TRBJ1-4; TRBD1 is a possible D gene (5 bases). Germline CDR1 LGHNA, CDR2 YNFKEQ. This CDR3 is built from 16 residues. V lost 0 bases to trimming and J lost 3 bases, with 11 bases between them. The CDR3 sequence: CASSQDGGRANEKLFF. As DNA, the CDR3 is TGTGCCAGCAGCCAAGATGGGGGGAGGGCTAATGAAAAACTGTTTTTT.

The CDR3: CASSQARGRTGYTF. The CDR3 region has the DNA TGTGCCAGCAGCCAAGCCCGGGGGAGGACAGGCTACACCTTC. The V and J genes are TRBV3-1 (or the pseudogene TRBV3-2) and TRBJ1-2; D is possibly TRBD1 (5 bases). The V end was cut by 1 base, the J end by 8 bases, with 14 bases between. This CDR3 has 14 residues. Germline V gene data show CDR1 as LGHDT and CDR2 as YNNKEL (reference sequence).

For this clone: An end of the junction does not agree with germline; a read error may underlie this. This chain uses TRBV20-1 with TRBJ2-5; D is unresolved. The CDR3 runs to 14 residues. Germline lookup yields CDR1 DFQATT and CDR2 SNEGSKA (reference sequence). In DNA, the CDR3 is TGCAGTGCTAGTTTGCCTATATCCCAAGAGGCCCAGTACTTC. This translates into CSASLPISQEAQYF.

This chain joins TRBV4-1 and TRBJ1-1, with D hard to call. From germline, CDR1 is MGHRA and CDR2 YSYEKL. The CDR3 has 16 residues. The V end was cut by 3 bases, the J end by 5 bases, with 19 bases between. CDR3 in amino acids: CASSHPTGPRGTEAFF. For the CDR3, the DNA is TGCGCCAGCAGCCACCCTACCGGACCGCGAGGGACTGAAGCTTTCTTT.

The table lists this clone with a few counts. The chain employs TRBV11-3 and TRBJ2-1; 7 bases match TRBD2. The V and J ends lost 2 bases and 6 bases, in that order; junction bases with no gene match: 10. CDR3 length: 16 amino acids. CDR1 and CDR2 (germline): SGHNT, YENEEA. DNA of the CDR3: TGTGCCAGCAGCTTACTAGCGGACACCTCAGGCAATGAGCAGTTCTTC. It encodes CASSLLADTSGNEQFF.

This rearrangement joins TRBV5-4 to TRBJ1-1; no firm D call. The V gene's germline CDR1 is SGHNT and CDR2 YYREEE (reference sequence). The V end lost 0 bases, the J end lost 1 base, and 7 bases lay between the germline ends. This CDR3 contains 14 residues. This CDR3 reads CASSLASGNTEAFF. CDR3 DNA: TGTGCCAGCAGCTTGGCCTCGGGGAACACTGAAGCTTTCTTT.

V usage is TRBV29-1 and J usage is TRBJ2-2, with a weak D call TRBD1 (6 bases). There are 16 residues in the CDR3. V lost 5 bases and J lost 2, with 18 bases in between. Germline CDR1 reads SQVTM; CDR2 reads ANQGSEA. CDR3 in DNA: TGCAGCGTTCTTGTGGGGGCCGCCTCAAACACCGGGGAGCTGTTTTTT. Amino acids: CSVLVGAASNTGELFF.

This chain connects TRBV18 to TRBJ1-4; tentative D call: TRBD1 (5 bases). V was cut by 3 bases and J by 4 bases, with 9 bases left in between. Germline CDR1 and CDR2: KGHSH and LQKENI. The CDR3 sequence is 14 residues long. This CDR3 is CASSPGRDNEKLFF. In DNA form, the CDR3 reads TGTGCCAGCTCACCCGGCAGGGATAATGAAAAACTGTTTTTT.

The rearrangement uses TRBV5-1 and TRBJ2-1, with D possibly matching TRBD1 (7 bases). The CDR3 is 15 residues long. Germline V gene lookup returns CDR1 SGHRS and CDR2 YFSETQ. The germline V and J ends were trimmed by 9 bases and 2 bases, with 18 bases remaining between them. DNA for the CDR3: TGCGCCACCACCTCCGGGGGACAGACCTACAATGAGCAGTTCTTC. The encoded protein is CATTSGGQTYNEQFF.

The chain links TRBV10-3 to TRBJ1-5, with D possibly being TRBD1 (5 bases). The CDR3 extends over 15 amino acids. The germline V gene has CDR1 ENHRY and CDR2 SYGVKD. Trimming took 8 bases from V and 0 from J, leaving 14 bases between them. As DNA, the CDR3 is TGTGCCATCTCTCGGGGGTTGGATAGCAATCAGCCCCAGCATTTT. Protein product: CAISRGLDSNQPQHF.

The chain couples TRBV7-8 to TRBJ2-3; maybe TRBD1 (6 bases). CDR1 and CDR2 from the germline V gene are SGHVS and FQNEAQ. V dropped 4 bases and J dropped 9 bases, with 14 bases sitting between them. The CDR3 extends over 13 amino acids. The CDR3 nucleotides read TGTGCCAGCAGCTCCAACAGGGATGGGACGCAGTATTTT. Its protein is CASSSNRDGTQYF.

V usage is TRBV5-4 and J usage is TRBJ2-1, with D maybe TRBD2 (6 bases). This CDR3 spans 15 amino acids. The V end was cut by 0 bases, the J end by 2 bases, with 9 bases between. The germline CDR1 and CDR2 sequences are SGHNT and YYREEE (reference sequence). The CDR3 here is CASSLVGRTYNEQFF. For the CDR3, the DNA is TGTGCCAGCAGCTTGGTGGGGAGGACCTACAATGAGCAGTTCTTC. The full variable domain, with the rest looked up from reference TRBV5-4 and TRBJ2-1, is ETGVTQSPTHLIKTRGQQVTLRCSSQSGHNTVSWYQQALGQGPQFIFQYYREEENGRGNFPPRFSGLQFPNYSSELNVNALELDDSALYLCASSLVGRTYNEQFFGPGTRLTVL.

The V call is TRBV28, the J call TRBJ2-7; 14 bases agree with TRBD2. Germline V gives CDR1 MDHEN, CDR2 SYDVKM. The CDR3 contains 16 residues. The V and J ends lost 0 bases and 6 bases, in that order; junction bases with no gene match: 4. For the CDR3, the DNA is TGTGCCAGCAGTTTATGGACTAGCGGGAGGGCCGTCGAGCAGTACTTC. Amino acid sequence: CASSLWTSGRAVEQYF.

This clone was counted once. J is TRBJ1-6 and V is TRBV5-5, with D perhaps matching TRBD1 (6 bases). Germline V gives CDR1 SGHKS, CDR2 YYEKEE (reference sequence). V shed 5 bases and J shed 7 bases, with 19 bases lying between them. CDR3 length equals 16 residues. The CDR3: CASSRTPPGQNSPLHF. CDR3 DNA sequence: TGTGCCAGCAGTCGGACCCCTCCGGGACAAAATTCACCCCTCCACTTT.

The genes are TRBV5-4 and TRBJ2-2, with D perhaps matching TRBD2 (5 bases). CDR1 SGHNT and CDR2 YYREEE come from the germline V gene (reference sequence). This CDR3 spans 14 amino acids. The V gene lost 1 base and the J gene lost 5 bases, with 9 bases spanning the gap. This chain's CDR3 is CASSLRTGTGELFF. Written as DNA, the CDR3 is TGTGCCAGCAGCTTGCGGACTGGAACCGGGGAGCTGTTTTTT. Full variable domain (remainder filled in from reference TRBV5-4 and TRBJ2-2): ETGVTQSPTHLIKTRGQQVTLRCSSQSGHNTVSWYQQALGQGPQFIFQYYREEENGRGNFPPRFSGLQFPNYSSELNVNALELDDSALYLCASSLRTGTGELFFGEGSRLTVL.

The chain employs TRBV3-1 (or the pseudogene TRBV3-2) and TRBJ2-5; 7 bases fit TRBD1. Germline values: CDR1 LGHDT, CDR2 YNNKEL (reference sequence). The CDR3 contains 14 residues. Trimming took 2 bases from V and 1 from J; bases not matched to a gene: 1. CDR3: CASSQNRGQETQYF. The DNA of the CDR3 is TGTGCCAGCAGCCAAAACAGGGGCCAAGAGACCCAGTACTTC.

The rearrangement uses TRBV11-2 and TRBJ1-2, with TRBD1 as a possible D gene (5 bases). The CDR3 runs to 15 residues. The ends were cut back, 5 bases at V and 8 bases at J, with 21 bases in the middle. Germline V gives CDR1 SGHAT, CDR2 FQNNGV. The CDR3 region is CASSPSSGVGGGYTF. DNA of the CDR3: TGTGCCAGCAGCCCATCCTCGGGGGTGGGGGGAGGCTACACCTTC.

CDR3 sequence (DNA): TGTGCCAGCAGCCAGACCCAGGGGCCAGGCTACACCTTC. Its protein is CASSQTQGPGYTF. The chain is built from TRBV3-1 (or the pseudogene TRBV3-2) and TRBJ1-2, with a possible D match to TRBD1 (6 bases). The CDR3 is 13 amino acids. V lost 3 bases and J 8 bases, leaving 13 bases between the germline ends. Germline assignment: CDR1 LGHDT and CDR2 YNNKEL (reference sequence).

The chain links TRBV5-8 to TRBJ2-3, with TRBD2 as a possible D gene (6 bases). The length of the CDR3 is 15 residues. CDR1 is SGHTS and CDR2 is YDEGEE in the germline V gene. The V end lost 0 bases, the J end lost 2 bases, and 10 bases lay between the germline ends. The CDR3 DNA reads TGTGCCAGCAGCTTGGGGGACTTCCTCACAGATACGCAGTATTTT. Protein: CASSLGDFLTDTQYF.

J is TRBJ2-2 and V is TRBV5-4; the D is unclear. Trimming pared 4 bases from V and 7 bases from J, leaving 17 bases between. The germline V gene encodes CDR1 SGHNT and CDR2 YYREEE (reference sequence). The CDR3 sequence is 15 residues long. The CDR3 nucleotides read TGTGCCAGCAGCGCGAGACCTAGGCTTGACGGGGAGCTGTTTTTT. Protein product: CASSARPRLDGELFF.

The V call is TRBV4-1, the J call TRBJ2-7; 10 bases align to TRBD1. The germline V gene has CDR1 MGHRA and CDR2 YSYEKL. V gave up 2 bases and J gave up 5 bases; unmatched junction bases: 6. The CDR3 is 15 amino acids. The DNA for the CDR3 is TGCGCCAGCAGCCAACCGGGACAGGGGTTTAACGAGCAGTACTTC. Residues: CASSQPGQGFNEQYF.

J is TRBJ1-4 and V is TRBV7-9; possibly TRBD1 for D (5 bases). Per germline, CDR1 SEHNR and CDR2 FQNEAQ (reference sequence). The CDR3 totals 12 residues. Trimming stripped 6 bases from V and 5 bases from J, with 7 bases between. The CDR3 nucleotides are TGTGCCAGCAGTAGACAGAATGAAAAACTGTTTTTT. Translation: CASSRQNEKLFF.

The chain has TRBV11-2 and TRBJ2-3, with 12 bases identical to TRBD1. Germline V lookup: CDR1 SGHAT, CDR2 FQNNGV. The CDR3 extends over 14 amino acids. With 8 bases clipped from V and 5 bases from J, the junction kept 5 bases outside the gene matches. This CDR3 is CASGTGGRGDTQYF. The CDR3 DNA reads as TGTGCCAGCGGGACAGGGGGCCGGGGAGATACGCAGTATTTT.

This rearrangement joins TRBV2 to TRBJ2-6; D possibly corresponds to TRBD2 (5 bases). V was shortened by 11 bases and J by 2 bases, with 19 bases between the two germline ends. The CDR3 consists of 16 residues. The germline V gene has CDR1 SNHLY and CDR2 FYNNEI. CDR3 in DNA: TGTGCCTCCCCCAAAGTGGGAGCACCTGGGGCCAACGTCCTGACTTTC. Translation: CASPKVGAPGANVLTF.